These T cell receptor beta chains were read from a single sample in a study of CD8+ T cells in alopecia areata. Produced via immunoSEQ multiplex PCR; TCRdb's table is partial and in-frame only. The sample records 200,000 or so clones, 58% being singletons. The material sequenced was CD4+ T cells sorted from blood, taken at week 24, from a patient treated with tofacitinib. The receptors stem from a human donor with alopecia areata. The CDR3 runs from the conserved cysteine through the conserved F or W. The order of the fields is D gene, V gene, clone size, J gene, CDR3 DNA, CDR3 protein. The D gene is left open where the match is weak. Rows may omit the clone size; those that give it use once, few, many or a size class.

>NA|TRBV13|NA|TRBJ2-1
TGTGCCAGCAGCTTACGTTTGAGCGAGCAGTTCTTC
CASSLRLSEQFF
>NA|TRBV15|few|TRBJ2-1
TGTGCCACCAGCAGAGACCGGGCCCCTGCTTACAATGAGCAGTTCTTC
CATSRDRAPAYNEQFF
>NA|TRBV9|NA|TRBJ2-3
TGTGCCAGCAGCGTAGCGGCCATTTCAGCCGCAGATACGCAGTATTTT
CASSVAAISAADTQYF
>NA|TRBV2|NA|TRBJ2-7
TGTGCCAGCAGATTACAGGGTTCAGCAAGCGAGCAGTACTTC
CASRLQGSASEQYF
>NA|TRBV5-5|few|TRBJ1-1
TGTGCCAGCAGTCGGGGGCAGAGTTTCACTGAAGCTTTCTTT
CASSRGQSFTEAFF
>TRBD1|TRBV18|NA|TRBJ1-6
TGTGCCAGCTCACCGGGCATACAGGGGGCTTCACCCCTCCACTTT
CASSPGIQGASPLHF
>NA|TRBV2|NA|TRBJ2-7
TGTGCCAGCAGTGTGCGAGAGGGCTACGAGCAGTACTTC
CASSVREGYEQYF
>TRBD1|TRBV5-6|NA|TRBJ1-1
TGTGCCAGCAGCTTTCGAACGGGACAGGGGACCACTGAAGCTTTCTTT
CASSFRTGQGTTEAFF
>NA|TRBV7-9|NA|TRBJ2-7
TGTGCCAGCAGCCGCGGCGAGCCCGTCGAGCAGTACTTC
CASSRGEPVEQYF
>NA|TRBV5-4|NA|TRBJ2-7
TGTGCCAGCAGCCCGACGCTCCATGAAGTAGAGCAGTACTTC
CASSPTLHEVEQYF
>NA|TRBV7-8|many|TRBJ1-4
TGTGCCAGCAGCTCTGGACAGCTACTTAATGAAAAACTGTTTTTT
CASSSGQLLNEKLFF
>NA|TRBV29-1|NA|TRBJ1-3
TGCAGCGTTGAAGTGCCCAGCTCTGGAAACACCATATATTTT
CSVEVPSSGNTIYF
>NA|TRBV19|once|TRBJ1-2
TGTGCCTGCCGGGTGGAGAATGGCTACACCTTC
CACRVENGYTF
>NA|TRBV5-4|NA|TRBJ2-7
TGTGCCAGCAGCCAAGAAAAGGGGGACGAGCAGTACTTC
CASSQEKGDEQYF
>NA|TRBV10-3|NA|TRBJ1-4
TGTGCCATCAGTGTCAGCCGGGATAATGAAAAACTGTTTTTT
CAISVSRDNEKLFF
>NA|TRBV9|NA|TRBJ2-1
TGTGCCAGCAGCGTAGGACAGTACAATGAGCAGTTCTTC
CASSVGQYNEQFF
>TRBD1|TRBV5-1|once|TRBJ1-2
TGCGCCAGCATCGATGGACAGGGACGGTCCACCTTC
CASIDGQGRSTF
>TRBD2|TRBV4-1|NA|TRBJ2-7
TGCGCCAGCAGCCAAGATGAGGGAGCGGGGTCCTCCTACGAGCAGTACTTC
CASSQDEGAGSSYEQYF
>TRBD2|TRBV5-1|NA|TRBJ2-5
TGCGCCAGCCAGACTAGCGGAGTCCAAGAGACCCAGTACTTC
CASQTSGVQETQYF